This T cell receptor (beta chain) stems from a study of blood T cell repertoires in COVID-19. This CDR3 is built from 15 residues. V shed 5 bases, J shed 2 bases, and the junction held 6 bases outside the gene matches. Germline-derived CDR1 and CDR2 are SGDLS and YYNGEE. Assignments of participants to cohorts depended upon their own reported clinical history. Shortly before study entry, within 2 weeks, exposed participants had met a COVID-19 case. In the authors' methods: Using reference gene primer amplification, nucleated cell counts were estimated. Using immunoSEQ multiplex PCR, the repertoire was profiled, and TCRdb retains in-frame clones only, with some absent. The DNA was the basis for D and trimming; V, J and clone size are from that table. The profile covers approximately 220,000 clones, with around 82% appearing a single time and about 3.6% taken by the ten largest.

The gene calls are TRBV9 and TRBJ2-2; 7 bases line up with TRBD2. The sample consisted of PBMCs or T cells enriched from blood (not recorded which). The receptor comes from a woman in her thirties or forties who had been exposed to COVID-19. The CDR3 reads CASSPLAPNTGELFF. The CDR3 bases are TGTGCCAGCAGTCCACTAGCGCCCAACACCGGGGAGCTGTTTTTT.